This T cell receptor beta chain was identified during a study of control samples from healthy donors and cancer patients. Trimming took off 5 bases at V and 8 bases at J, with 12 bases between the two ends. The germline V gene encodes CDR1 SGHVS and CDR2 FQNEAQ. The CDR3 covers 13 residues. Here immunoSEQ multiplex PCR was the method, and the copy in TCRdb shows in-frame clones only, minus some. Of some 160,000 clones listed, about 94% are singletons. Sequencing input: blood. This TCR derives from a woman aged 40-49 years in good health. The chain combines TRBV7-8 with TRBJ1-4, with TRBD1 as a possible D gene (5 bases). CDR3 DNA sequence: TGTGCCAGCAGCATGGGGACTGTAGAAAAACTGTTTTTT. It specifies CASSMGTVEKLFF.